This T cell receptor beta chain was recorded in a study of shared clonotypes between healthy human individuals. Germline V gene data show CDR1 as SGHRS and CDR2 as YFSETQ. CDR3 length: 15 residues. The V and J ends lost 0 bases and 0 bases respectively, with 8 bases between them. Study-wide results and caveats: Since donors were few, the genetic and exposure-history diversity represented was limited.

This clone was picked up a small number of times. What it recognizes is unknown. Additional DNA sequences in this sample encode the identical CDR3. TCRdb's table, derived via immunoSEQ multiplex PCR, lists solely in-frame clones and lacks some. The sample lists hundreds of thousands of clones, around three quarters occurring once. The chain combines TRBV5-1 with TRBJ2-3; D call uncertain. The specimen sequenced was memory CD4+ T cells sorted from blood. The subset here: CD45RA-negative fraction. The clonotype originates from a woman in her twenties or thirties in good health. As DNA, the CDR3 is TGCGCCAGCAGCTTGGCGGTGGTGAGCACAGATACGCAGTATTTT. It yields the protein CASSLAVVSTDTQYF.